A selection of T cell receptor beta chains follows, all from one sample in a study of shared clonotypes between healthy human individuals. Assay used: immunoSEQ multiplex PCR; TCRdb lists only in-frame clones, some missing. The sample yields over 2 million clones, just under 95% seen once. Source material: naive CD4+ T cells from PBMCs. These receptors originate from a man aged 18 to 29 in good health. Some clones in this sample may be carry-over from other donors' samples. Both conserved end residues are part of each CDR3. A D gene is named only where the DNA matches it firmly. Expanded clones are given a class, and other clones once, few, many or no size at all.

d_gene | j_gene | v_gene | abundance | CDR3nt | CDR3aa
NA | TRBJ1-5 | TRBV19 | NA | TGTGCCAGTAGTATTAGGGGTAGCAATCAGCCCCAGCATTTT | CASSIRGSNQPQHF
TRBD1 | TRBJ2-1 | TRBV16 | once | TGTGCCAGCAACCCGGGACAGGGGAAGTTTTATGAGCAGTTCTTC | CASNPGQGKFYEQFF
TRBD2 | TRBJ2-3 | TRBV5-1 | NA | TGCGCCAGCAGTCACCCCGGAGCTAGCGGGAAAAGCACAGATACGCAGTATTTT | CASSHPGASGKSTDTQYF
NA | TRBJ2-2 | TRBV7-8 | once | TGTGCCAGCAGCTTCTTACGGGAGAACACCGGGGAGCTGTTTTTT | CASSFLRENTGELFF
NA | TRBJ2-3 | TRBV5-1 | NA | TGCGCCAGCGGATCGCCGAGCACAGATACGCAGTATTTT | CASGSPSTDTQYF
NA | TRBJ2-6 | TRBV7-3 | NA | TGTGCCAGTAAGCTTTTACCGAGCTCTGGGGCCAACGTCCTGACTTTC | CASKLLPSSGANVLTF
TRBD2 | TRBJ2-7 | TRBV2 | NA | TGTGCCAGCAGCGGGACTAGAGGAGGCGAGCAGTACTTC | CASSGTRGGEQYF
NA | TRBJ2-3 | TRBV13 | NA | TGTGCCAGCAGCCGTGGGAAACATGAGTATACGCAGTATTTT | CASSRGKHEYTQYF
NA | TRBJ1-5 | TRBV19 | NA | TGTGCCAGTAGTATAGATCCCTATATAATCGGCAGGGGAGGAAATCAGCCCCAGCATTTT | CASSIDPYIIGRGGNQPQHF
TRBD2 | TRBJ2-5 | TRBV6-6 | NA | TGTGCCAGGGGGGACCTAGCGGGAGGGCGGGAGACCCAGTACTTC | CARGDLAGGRETQYF
TRBD1 | TRBJ1-1 | TRBV5-6 | NA | TGTGCCAGCAGCAGGCCGACAGGGCCGGGCACTGAAGCTTTCTTT | CASSRPTGPGTEAFF
NA | TRBJ2-7 | TRBV7-2 | NA | TGTGCCAGCAGCTTAGTGGAAGGAGGAGCTGGGCACTTC | CASSLVEGGAGHF
TRBD1 | TRBJ1-1 | TRBV5-6 | NA | TGTGCCAGCAGCTTGTCCCGGACAGGGGAAGCTTTCTTT | CASSLSRTGEAFF
NA | TRBJ2-2 | TRBV5-1 | NA | TGCGCCAGCAGCTCCGCTCTGGGGTGGGACACCGGGGAGCTGTTTTTT | CASSSALGWDTGELFF
TRBD2 | TRBJ2-1 | TRBV4-1 | NA | TGCGCCAGCAGCCAAGCCGCGGGACTAGCGGGAGGATTACGAAATGAGCAGTTCTTC | CASSQAAGLAGGLRNEQFF
NA | TRBJ2-3 | TRBV5-4 | NA | TGTGCCAGCAGCCCCAGGGACAGCACAGATACGCAGTATTTT | CASSPRDSTDTQYF
NA | TRBJ2-1 | TRBV6-6 | NA | TGTGCCAGCAGACCCAGACAGTACAATGAGCAGTTCTTC | CASRPRQYNEQFF
NA | TRBJ2-2 | TRBV9 | NA | TGTGCCAGCAGCGACCGACGGGGGACCGGGGAGCTGTTTTTT | CASSDRRGTGELFF
NA | TRBJ1-1 | TRBV5-1 | NA | TGCGCCAGCAGCCCCAGGGAGGGGGGGGTATCGGGAGCTTTCTTT | CASSPREGGVSGAFF
TRBD1 | TRBJ1-2 | TRBV5-4 | NA | TGTGCCAGCAGCTTGGGGGGACAGGGGTCGCGTGGCTACACCTTC | CASSLGGQGSRGYTF
NA | TRBJ2-1 | TRBV9 | NA | TGTGCCAGCAGCGTGGGTCGCTACAATGAGCAGTTCTTC | CASSVGRYNEQFF
TRBD2 | TRBJ2-2 | TRBV7-2 | NA | TGTGCCAGCGGACCCCCCCGGACTAGCGGGTGGCGCGGGGAGCTGTTTTTT | CASGPPRTSGWRGELFF
NA | TRBJ2-5 | TRBV7-8 | NA | TGTGCCAGCAGCAAAAATACCCGGGAGATGGGGGAGACCCAGTACTTC | CASSKNTREMGETQYF
NA | TRBJ1-2 | TRBV4-1 | once | TGCGCCAGCAGCCAAGCCCGACAGATCTATGGCTACACCTTC | CASSQARQIYGYTF
NA | TRBJ2-6 | TRBV7-3 | NA | TGTGCCAGCAGCTCCATCTCTGGGGCCAACGTCCTGACTTTC | CASSSISGANVLTF
NA | TRBJ2-3 | TRBV21-1 | NA | TGTGCCAGCAGAGACAGGAGCACAGATACGCAGTATTTT | CASRDRSTDTQYF
TRBD1 | TRBJ2-6 | TRBV5-6 | NA | TGTGCCAGCACCCGGGTGGGACAGGGGGCTATCGCTGGGGCCAACGTCCTGACTTTC | CASTRVGQGAIAGANVLTF
NA | TRBJ1-4 | TRBV6-6 | NA | TGTGCCAGCGGGAGGGGGTTGGGGGAAAAACTGTTTTTT | CASGRGLGEKLFF
NA | TRBJ1-3 | TRBV10-3 | NA | TGTGCCATCCTGGCTCTCTCTGGAAACACCATATATTTT | CAILALSGNTIYF
NA | TRBJ2-5 | TRBV10-1 | NA | TGCGCCAGCAGTGGGATTGGTAGCGCCCAGTACTTC | CASSGIGSAQYF
TRBD2 | TRBJ2-1 | TRBV4-2 | NA | TGTGCCAGCAGCAAAGTAGGCGGGAGGGGCAATGAGCAGTTCTTC | CASSKVGGRGNEQFF
NA | TRBJ2-3 | TRBV30 | once | TGTGCCTGGAGTAAAGGGGAGGGCACAGATACGCAGTATTTT | CAWSKGEGTDTQYF
TRBD1 | TRBJ1-3 | TRBV15 | NA | TGTGCCACCAGCAGGGGACAGAGCTCTGGAAACACCATATATTTT | CATSRGQSSGNTIYF
NA | TRBJ2-5 | TRBV2 | few | TGTGCCAGCAGTGCCCAAGAGACCCAGTACTTC | CASSAQETQYF
NA | TRBJ1-1 | TRBV7-9 | NA | TGTGCCAGCAGCTTACCCGGATCTGCTTTCTTT | CASSLPGSAFF
NA | TRBJ2-7 | TRBV6-5 | NA | TGTGCCAGCTCCCAACCAGGACGGGAAAAATGGGAGCAGTACTTC | CASSQPGREKWEQYF
NA | TRBJ2-7 | TRBV7-2 | NA | TGTGCCAGCACCCTATATGGTAGAGAGACCGAGCAGTACTTC | CASTLYGRETEQYF
NA | TRBJ1-2 | TRBV5-4 | once | TGTGCCAGCAGCTTTGCGGGGGATGGGTATCAACGGTATGGCTACACCTTC | CASSFAGDGYQRYGYTF
NA | TRBJ2-3 | TRBV18 | NA | TGTGCCAGCTCGGCCCCATCTAGCACAGATACGCAGTATTTT | CASSAPSSTDTQYF
TRBD1 | TRBJ1-1 | TRBV27 | NA | TGTGCCAGCGGAAGGAGAGGCGGGACAGGGGGCACTGAAGCTTTCTTT | CASGRRGGTGGTEAFF
NA | TRBJ2-3 | TRBV27 | NA | TGTGCCAGCAAAAAGTGGGGGGCTCGGGGCACAGATACGCAGTATTTT | CASKKWGARGTDTQYF
TRBD1 | TRBJ2-1 | TRBV9 | NA | TGTGCCAGCAGCCGGGACAGGGCCTACAATGAGCAGTTCTTC | CASSRDRAYNEQFF